One and the same sample provided the 19 T cell receptor beta chains below, sequenced in a study of blood T cells in healthy people across ages. The use of a sample-barcoded 5' primer and a J-beta primer mix characterized a second PCR of about 6 to 11 cycles. TCRdb passed the 5' RACE reads through MiXCR, listing each CDR3 protein once. The sample includes 1.5 million to 2 million distinct CDR3 sequences, roughly 52% of them seen just once. Material for sequencing was blood. Receptor source: a woman aged 40 to 50 in good health.

The chain carries TRBV3-1 and TRBJ2-3; TRBD2 agrees at 14 bases. Germline CDR1 LGHDT, CDR2 YNNKEL (reference sequence). The CDR3 runs 18 residues. V lost 0 bases to trimming and J lost 2 bases; unmatched junction nucleotides: 4. The chain's CDR3 is CASSQDRTSGGLTDTQYF. In DNA, the CDR3 is TGTGCCAGCAGCCAAGATCGGACTAGCGGGGGGCTCACAGATACGCAGTATTTT.

This clonotype was found many times. The genes are TRBV7-2 and TRBJ2-7; D unresolved. The CDR3 spans 12 residues. CDR1 is SGHTA and CDR2 is FQGNSA in the germline V gene. V gave up 4 bases and J gave up 0 bases, with 4 bases separating them. The CDR3 reads CASSSLSYEQYF. The CDR3 bases are TGTGCCAGCAGCTCACTCTCCTACGAGCAGTACTTC.

The chain couples TRBV20-1 to TRBJ1-4; the match to TRBD1 covers 7 bases. The trim removed 3 bases at V and 8 bases at J, leaving 15 bases unmatched. Germline CDR1 and CDR2: DFQATT and SNEGSKA (reference sequence). The CDR3 has 16 amino acids. In nucleotides, the CDR3 is TGCAGTGCTAGGACAGGACACGACAGGGTCGAAGAAAAACTGTTTTTT. Encoded protein: CSARTGHDRVEEKLFF.

This rearrangement joins TRBV28 to TRBJ2-6; D may match TRBD1 or TRBD2 (5 bases each). This CDR3 is 17 amino acids long. CDR1 MDHEN and CDR2 SYDVKM come from the germline V gene. V was shortened by 4 bases and J by 0 bases, with 13 bases between the two germline ends. The chain's CDR3 is CASSSGRKSSGANVLTF. For the CDR3, the DNA is TGTGCCAGCAGTTCGGGACGCAAAAGCTCTGGGGCCAACGTCCTGACTTTC. Based on the CDR3 plus reference TRBV28 and TRBJ2-6, the full variable domain is DVKVTQSSRYLVKRTGEKVFLECVQDMDHENMFWYRQDPGLGLRLIYFSYDVKMKEKGDIPEGYSVSREKKERFSLILESASTNQTSMYLCASSSGRKSSGANVLTFGAGSRLTVL.

This rearrangement joins TRBV7-2 to TRBJ2-7; 8 nucleotides agree with TRBD1. The V and J ends lost 1 base and 5 bases, in that order; junction bases with no gene match: 10. The CDR3 has 16 amino acids. Germline assignment: CDR1 SGHTA and CDR2 FQGNSA. DNA of the CDR3: TGTGCCAGCAGCTTAGGTGTCAGGACAGGGTCGGACGAGCAGTACTTC. This gives the protein CASSLGVRTGSDEQYF.

The V gene is TRBV29-1, the J gene TRBJ2-4; D gene ambiguous. Germline values: CDR1 SQVTM, CDR2 ANQGSEA. V shed 2 bases and J shed 5 bases, with 10 bases lying between them. The CDR3 totals 13 residues. The CDR3 DNA follows: TGCAGCGTTGAACGGAGTGCTGAAAACATTCAGTACTTC. Amino acid sequence: CSVERSAENIQYF.

This clonotype turned up a few times. The chain uses TRBV6-1 and TRBJ2-1; 10 bases agree with TRBD1. Germline V gene data show CDR1 as MNHNS and CDR2 as SASEGT. After removal of 5 bases from V and 3 bases from J, the junction contained 10 bases not matched to a gene. This CDR3 region has 17 residues. DNA for the CDR3: TGTGCCAGCAGTCCCCCCGGGACAGGGGTGGTCTACAATGAGCAGTTCTTC. Translating gives CASSPPGTGVVYNEQFF.

V gene TRBV29-1 combines with J gene TRBJ1-2; tentatively, D is TRBD1 (5 bases). V was trimmed by 6 bases and J by 3 bases, leaving 20 bases between them. Germline CDR1 SQVTM, CDR2 ANQGSEA. The CDR3 covers 15 residues. The CDR3 sequence is CSVRDPDLADYGYTF. The CDR3 DNA reads as TGCAGCGTCCGGGACCCCGATTTAGCTGACTATGGCTACACCTTC.

This chain links TRBV2 with TRBJ2-5, with 12 positions matching TRBD2. The J call may be incorrect, as the DNA end agrees better with TRBJ2-7. Germline V gene lookup returns CDR1 SNHLY and CDR2 FYNNEI. The CDR3 length is 18 residues. CDR3 DNA sequence: TGTGCCAGCAGTGAGAGCGCTCTACTAGCGGGGGGTACCTACGAGCAGTACTTC. Translating gives CASSESALLAGGTYEQYF.

This clonotype was counted only a few times. The gene calls are TRBV7-3 and TRBJ2-3; D gene uncertain. Germline lookup yields CDR1 SGHTA and CDR2 FQGTGA. V dropped 4 bases and J dropped 4 bases, with 21 bases sitting between them. This CDR3 comprises 17 residues. The CDR3 DNA follows: TGTGCCAGCAGCTCCGGTGGTGGTCCTACGCTACCAGATACGCAGTATTTT. Translation: CASSSGGGPTLPDTQYF.

This clonotype was detected a few times. The CDR3 loop reads CASSLAPFRDRQYF. The CDR3 DNA follows: TGTGCCAGCAGTTTAGCGCCTTTCAGGGACAGGCAGTACTTC. The V gene is TRBV12-3 or TRBV12-4, the J gene TRBJ2-5, with 8 bases aligning to TRBD1. This CDR3 has 14 amino acids. The V segment lost 0 bases and the J segment 11 bases; nucleotides outside the gene matches: 8.

The V gene is TRBV7-2, the J gene TRBJ2-4; D ambiguous. The V end lost 1 base, the J end lost 6 bases, and 16 bases lay between the germline ends. The germline V gene encodes CDR1 SGHTA and CDR2 FQGNSA. The CDR3 spans 16 residues. This chain's CDR3 is CASSLVLGSFLNIQYF. The CDR3 DNA reads TGTGCCAGCAGCTTAGTATTGGGTAGCTTCCTAAACATTCAGTACTTC.

This clonotype came up a few times. The chain couples TRBV27 to TRBJ2-5; possible D gene TRBD1, 6 bases. Trimming pared 10 bases from V and 2 bases from J, leaving 17 bases between. The germline CDR1 and CDR2 sequences are MNHEY and SMNVEV (reference sequence). The CDR3 extends over 14 amino acids. The CDR3 spells CATRSWTVQETQYF. As DNA, the CDR3 is TGTGCCACGCGATCCTGGACAGTGCAAGAGACCCAGTACTTC.

This clonotype occurred a few times. The rearrangement uses TRBV6-5 and TRBJ2-1; D uncertain. This CDR3 comprises 12 residues. Germline loops: CDR1 MNHEY, CDR2 SVGAGI. V was clipped by 2 bases and J by 10 bases, with 9 bases between them. CDR3 amino acids: CASSYEVGEQFF. The CDR3 region has the DNA TGTGCCAGCAGTTACGAGGTCGGCGAGCAGTTCTTC.

This chain links TRBV12-3 or TRBV12-4 with TRBJ2-4; 7 bases map to TRBD1. The better agreement between TRBJ2-7 and the DNA end casts doubt on the J call. The CDR3 has 14 amino acids. CDR3 loop: CASSYAGGNREQYF. In DNA, the CDR3 is TGTGCCAGCAGTTACGCAGGGGGAAATCGCGAGCAGTACTTC.

V is TRBV5-1 and J is TRBJ1-2, with a weak D call TRBD1 (5 bases). The germline CDR1 and CDR2 sequences are SGHRS and YFSETQ. The V gene lost 4 bases and the J gene lost 5 bases, with 21 bases spanning the gap. The CDR3 runs to 16 residues. The CDR3 region has the DNA TGCGCCAGCAGCAACCGGGACGGTTCTATTTGGTATGGCTACACCTTC. Amino acids: CASSNRDGSIWYGYTF. The full variable domain, its missing parts supplied by reference TRBV5-1 and TRBJ1-2, is KAGVTQTPRYLIKTRGQQVTLSCSPISGHRSVSWYQQTPGQGLQFLFEYFSETQRNKGNFPGRFSGRQFSNSRSEMNVSTLELGDSALYLCASSNRDGSIWYGYTFGSGTRLTVV.

This chain connects TRBV12-3 or TRBV12-4 to TRBJ2-3, with 14 nucleotides matching TRBD2. The CDR3 is 19 amino acids. The ends lost 4 bases at V and 10 bases at J; junction bases unmatched: 19. The CDR3 nucleotides read TGTGCCAGCAGTTCGGCTCCCATTGGACTAGCGGGGGGCCTAGGTTCGCAGTATTTT. Amino acid sequence: CASSSAPIGLAGGLGSQYF.

This clonotype was recorded a few times. The V and J genes are TRBV14 and TRBJ2-1; the D is unclear. The ends were cut back, 0 bases at V and 3 bases at J, with 6 bases in the middle. In germline, CDR1 is SGHDN, CDR2 FVKESK. The CDR3 is made up of 14 amino acids. In nucleotides, the CDR3 is TGTGCCAGCAGCCAAGATCTTAACTACAATGAGCAGTTCTTC. Protein sequence: CASSQDLNYNEQFF.

The J gene is TRBJ2-1, the V gene TRBV28; perhaps TRBD2 as D (6 bases). Trimming removed 11 bases from V and 7 bases from J, with 15 bases in between. CDR1 is MDHEN, CDR2 SYDVKM, per germline. The CDR3 is 12 amino acids. The CDR3 DNA sequence: TGTGCCGGAGGGGAGTTTGGGAATGAGCAGTTCTTC. Protein sequence: CAGGEFGNEQFF.